What follows are 15 T cell receptor beta chains derived from one specimen sequenced in a study of shared T cell receptors in the human thymus (dated by TCRdb to about 2021). Libraries were made using the immunoSEQ multiplex PCR assay. This is the immuneACCESS table as TCRdb keeps it, with only in-frame sequences that have V and J called. A part of the clones is gone; compared with another copy, unresolved V genes explain less than half, and the rest is unexplained. This sample has about 500,000 clones in its table, and more than 75% of those were observed once. Jointly, the top ten make up roughly 0.013% of the sample. These data are also associated with another study on human thymus T cells.

The material sequenced was thymocytes. The receptors shown here come from a boy under two years old with a congenital heart defect. Donor details come from another sample of the same person, matched by shared clones.

V is TRBV11-2 and J is TRBJ2-1; D unclear. V lost 1 base, J lost 5 bases, and 12 bases lay in between. Germline CDR1 SGHAT, CDR2 FQNNGV. This CDR3 spans 15 amino acids. CDR3 residues: CASSLGRPPHNEQFF. CDR3 bases: TGTGCCAGCAGCTTAGGGAGACCTCCCCACAATGAGCAGTTCTTC.

CDR3 nucleotides: TGTGCCAGTAGTCGAGTAGCGGTACCGAACCAGGGAGAGACCCAGTACTTC. Residues: CASSRVAVPNQGETQYF. The V gene is TRBV19, the J gene TRBJ2-5; D may be TRBD2 (6 bases). Germline V gene data show CDR1 as LNHDA and CDR2 as SQIVND (reference sequence). Trimming took 5 bases from V and 4 from J, leaving 23 bases between them. This CDR3 has 17 amino acids.

V and J are TRBV15 and TRBJ2-1, with 7 bases matching TRBD2. The germline V gene has CDR1 LNHNV and CDR2 YYDKDF (reference sequence). Losses at the gene ends were 1 base for V and 3 bases for J; bases not matched to a gene: 21. The CDR3 sequence is 21 residues long. CDR3 in DNA: TGTGCCACCAGCAGAGTTGAGCCCATAAATGGTCAGCGGGGCCACTACAATGAGCAGTTCTTC. Its protein is CATSRVEPINGQRGHYNEQFF.

The chain has TRBV27 and TRBJ2-1; TRBD2 aligns across 7 bases. V was clipped by 5 bases and J by 5 bases; unmatched bases: 9. The germline gives CDR1 MNHEY, CDR2 SMNVEV (reference sequence). The CDR3 has 15 amino acids. CDR3 DNA sequence: TGTGCCAGCAGTCCGCCACGGGGGGTAAACAATGAGCAGTTCTTC. This codes for CASSPPRGVNNEQFF.

This sequence joins TRBV5-1 and TRBJ2-7; TRBD2 agrees at 9 bases. Germline V CDR1 and CDR2: SGHRS, YFSETQ. Trimming cost V 4 bases and J 2 bases; bases outside gene matches: 16. CDR3 length: 18 amino acids. CDR3 in DNA: TGCGCCAGCAGCCCCTGGGTCAGGGCGGGAGGGCCCCCCTACGAGCAGTACTTC. It translates to CASSPWVRAGGPPYEQYF.

The chain links TRBV27 to TRBJ2-7; a weak D match, TRBD1 (8 bases). The CDR3 totals 14 residues. Germline V gene lookup returns CDR1 MNHEY and CDR2 SMNVEV (reference sequence). V shed 4 bases and J shed 4 bases, with 14 bases lying between them. The CDR3 nucleotides read TGTGCCAGCAGTTCGACAGGGGAGGGATACGAGCAGTACTTC. Translated: CASSSTGEGYEQYF.

The rearrangement uses TRBV6-1 and TRBJ2-1, with 11 bases lining up with TRBD2. The CDR3 consists of 14 residues. V dropped 11 bases and J dropped 3; count of bases not matched to a gene: 6. CDR1 MNHNS and CDR2 SASEGT come from the germline V gene. The CDR3 protein is CAGNSGRGYNEQFF. CDR3 coding DNA: TGTGCCGGAAATAGCGGGAGGGGCTACAATGAGCAGTTCTTC.

The J gene is TRBJ2-3, the V gene TRBV30; 9 bases line up with TRBD2. The ends lost 3 bases at V and 3 bases at J; junction bases unmatched: 7. The CDR3 extends over 15 amino acids. CDR1 GTSNPN and CDR2 SVGIG come from the germline V gene (reference sequence). The CDR3 loop is CAWRAPLAGTDTQYF. The CDR3 nucleotides read TGTGCCTGGAGGGCCCCCCTAGCGGGGACAGATACGCAGTATTTT.

This clone appeared a few times. This chain connects TRBV15 to TRBJ2-5, with 7 positions matching TRBD2. Germline V gene lookup returns CDR1 LNHNV and CDR2 YYDKDF (reference sequence). The length of the CDR3 is 14 residues. Germline trimming cut 1 base from V and 4 bases from J; bases unmatched to any gene: 3. As DNA, the CDR3 is TGTGCCACCAGCAGAGGGACGGGGGGAGAGACCCAGTACTTC. Translating it yields CATSRGTGGETQYF.

CDR3 residues: CASSPQKRVAEAFF. The CDR3 nucleotides read TGTGCCAGCAGCCCTCAGAAGCGAGTGGCTGAAGCTTTCTTT. V is TRBV11-3 and J is TRBJ1-1, with D unclear. CDR3 size: 14 residues. V was clipped by 5 bases and J by 6 bases, with 16 bases between them. From germline, CDR1 is SGHNT and CDR2 YENEEA.

V is TRBV19 and J is TRBJ2-1; TRBD2 matches at 13 bases. From germline, CDR1 is LNHDA and CDR2 SQIVND (reference sequence). With 7 bases clipped from V and 0 bases from J, the junction kept 3 bases outside the gene matches. There are 16 residues in the CDR3. The CDR3 region has the DNA TGTGCCAGTATCACTAGCGGGAGGGGCTCCTACAATGAGCAGTTCTTC. Protein product: CASITSGRGSYNEQFF.

Only one count was recorded for this clone. The sample has other DNA sequences that encode this CDR3 too. This chain uses TRBV28 with TRBJ2-7; 15 bases agree with TRBD2. The CDR3 sequence is 18 residues long. Germline trimming cut 6 bases from V and 3 bases from J; bases unmatched to any gene: 12. From germline, CDR1 is MDHEN and CDR2 SYDVKM. This CDR3 is CASSRGGLAGGRLYEQYF. In nucleotides, the CDR3 is TGTGCCAGCAGCCGAGGGGGACTAGCGGGAGGACGCCTCTACGAGCAGTACTTC.

The chain couples TRBV28 to TRBJ1-4; D gene uncertain. The germline V and J ends were trimmed by 5 bases and 1 base, with 11 bases remaining between them. The CDR3 runs to 15 residues. Germline assignment: CDR1 MDHEN and CDR2 SYDVKM. CDR3 bases: TGTGCCAGCAGTGCCGCAGGAGGAACTAATGAAAAACTGTTTTTT. It yields the protein CASSAAGGTNEKLFF.

Only a few counts were recorded for this clone. The gene calls are TRBV9 and TRBJ1-3, with 10 bases that match TRBD1. The CDR3 is made up of 15 amino acids. Germline V gene sequence: CDR1 SGDLS, CDR2 YYNGEE. Unmatched junction bases numbered 8, after V lost 4 bases and J lost 7 bases. Written as DNA, the CDR3 is TGTGCCAGCAGCACAGACAGGGGGCACGGGAACACCATATATTTT. This encodes CASSTDRGHGNTIYF.

This clone was picked up one time. The V gene is TRBV29-1, the J gene TRBJ2-3; a weak D match, TRBD2 (7 bases). Germline lookup yields CDR1 SQVTM and CDR2 ANQGSEA. The V gene lost 4 bases and the J gene lost 1 base, with 15 bases spanning the gap. CDR3 length equals 15 residues. This chain's CDR3 is CSVGWGGPRTDTQYF. CDR3 DNA: TGCAGCGTTGGATGGGGGGGGCCCCGCACAGATACGCAGTATTTT.